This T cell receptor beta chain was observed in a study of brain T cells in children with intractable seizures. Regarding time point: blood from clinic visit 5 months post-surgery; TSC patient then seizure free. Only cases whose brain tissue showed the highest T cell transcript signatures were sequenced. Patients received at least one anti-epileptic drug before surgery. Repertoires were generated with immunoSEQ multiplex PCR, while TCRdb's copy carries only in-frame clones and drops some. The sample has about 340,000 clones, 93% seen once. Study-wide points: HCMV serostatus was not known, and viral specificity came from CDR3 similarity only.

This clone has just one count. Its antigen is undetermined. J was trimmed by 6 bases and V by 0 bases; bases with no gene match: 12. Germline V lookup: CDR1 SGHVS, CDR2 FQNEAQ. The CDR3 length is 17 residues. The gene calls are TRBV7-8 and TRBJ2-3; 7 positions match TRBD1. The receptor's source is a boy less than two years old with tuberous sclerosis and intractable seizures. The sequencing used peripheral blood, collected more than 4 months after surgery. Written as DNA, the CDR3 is TGTGCCAGCAGCTTAGCGCGAGTAGGCAGGGGGACGGATACGCAGTATTTT. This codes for CASSLARVGRGTDTQYF.